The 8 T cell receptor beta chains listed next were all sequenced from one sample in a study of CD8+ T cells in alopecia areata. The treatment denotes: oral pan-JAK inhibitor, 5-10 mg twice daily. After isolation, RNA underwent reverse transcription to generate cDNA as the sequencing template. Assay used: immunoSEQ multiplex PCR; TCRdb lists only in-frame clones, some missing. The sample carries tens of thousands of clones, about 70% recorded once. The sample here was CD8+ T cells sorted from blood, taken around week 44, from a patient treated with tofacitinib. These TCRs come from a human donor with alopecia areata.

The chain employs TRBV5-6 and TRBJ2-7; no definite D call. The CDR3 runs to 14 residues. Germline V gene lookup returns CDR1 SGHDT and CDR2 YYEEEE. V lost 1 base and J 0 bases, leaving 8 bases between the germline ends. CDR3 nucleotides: TGTGCCAGCAGCTTGATGGGCAGCTCCTACGAGCAGTACTTC. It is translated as CASSLMGSSYEQYF.

In DNA form, the CDR3 reads TGTGCCAGTAGCAACCCTCGGACTAGCAACTACGAGCAGTACTTC. Its translation: CASSNPRTSNYEQYF. V is TRBV19 and J is TRBJ2-7; 8 bases agree with TRBD2. The CDR3 has 15 amino acids. V shed 6 bases and J 3 bases; nucleotides not matched to a gene: 10. Germline CDR1 reads LNHDA; CDR2 reads SQIVND (reference sequence).

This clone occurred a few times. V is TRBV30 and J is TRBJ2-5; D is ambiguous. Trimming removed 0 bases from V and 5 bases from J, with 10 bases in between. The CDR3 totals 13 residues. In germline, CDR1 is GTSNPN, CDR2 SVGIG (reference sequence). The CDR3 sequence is CAWSVLQSETQYF. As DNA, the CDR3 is TGTGCCTGGAGTGTACTCCAGTCGGAGACCCAGTACTTC.

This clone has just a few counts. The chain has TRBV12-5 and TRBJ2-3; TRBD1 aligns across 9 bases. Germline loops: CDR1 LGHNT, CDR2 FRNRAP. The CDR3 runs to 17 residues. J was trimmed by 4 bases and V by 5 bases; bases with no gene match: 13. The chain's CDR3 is CASGPELTGGGADTQYF. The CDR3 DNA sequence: TGTGCTAGTGGTCCAGAACTCACAGGGGGCGGCGCAGATACGCAGTATTTT.

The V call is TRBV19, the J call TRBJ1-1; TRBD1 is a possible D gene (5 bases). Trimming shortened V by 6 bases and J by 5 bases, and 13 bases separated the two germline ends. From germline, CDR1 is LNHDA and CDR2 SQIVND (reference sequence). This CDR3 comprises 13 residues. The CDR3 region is CASRGGSGTEAFF. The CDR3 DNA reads TGTGCCAGTAGGGGGGGATCAGGGACTGAAGCTTTCTTT.

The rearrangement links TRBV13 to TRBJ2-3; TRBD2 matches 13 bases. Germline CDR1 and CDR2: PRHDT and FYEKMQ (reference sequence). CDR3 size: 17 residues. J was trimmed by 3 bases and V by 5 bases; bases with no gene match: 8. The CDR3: CASSPWTSGGKTDTQYF. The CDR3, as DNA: TGTGCCAGCAGCCCCTGGACTAGCGGGGGTAAGACAGATACGCAGTATTTT.

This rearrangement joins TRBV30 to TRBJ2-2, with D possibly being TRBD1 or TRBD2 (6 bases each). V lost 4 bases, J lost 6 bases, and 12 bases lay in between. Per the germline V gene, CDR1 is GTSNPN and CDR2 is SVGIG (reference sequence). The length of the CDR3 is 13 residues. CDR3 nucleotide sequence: TGTGCCTGGAACCTAGGGGGGCCCGGGGAGCTGTTTTTT. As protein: CAWNLGGPGELFF.

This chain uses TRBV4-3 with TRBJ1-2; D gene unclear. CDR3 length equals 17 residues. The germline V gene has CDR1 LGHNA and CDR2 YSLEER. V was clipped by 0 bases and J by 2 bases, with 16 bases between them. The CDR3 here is CASSQDPPPGANYGYTF. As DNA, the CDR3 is TGCGCCAGCAGCCAAGATCCCCCCCCCGGAGCAAACTATGGCTACACCTTC.